This T cell receptor beta chain was captured in a study of blood T cell repertoires in COVID-19. Across the study: COVID-19 samples collected from the United States, Italy and Spain covered acute and convalescent phases. Nucleic acid was either cDNA or gDNA, and it came from T cells, B-cell-depleted T cells, or PBMCs.

Participants reported their clinical history, and cohort assignment relied on those reports. With V trimmed by 0 bases and J by 10 bases, 9 bases remained unmatched. This CDR3 contains 16 residues. Germline CDR1 SGHRS, CDR2 YFSETQ. Here immunoSEQ multiplex PCR was the method, and the copy in TCRdb shows in-frame clones only, minus some. This sample has almost 400,000 clones, with around nine tenths found just once. This chain uses TRBV5-1 with TRBJ2-1, with 11 bases that match TRBD2. Input material: PBMCs or T cells enriched from blood (not recorded which). This TCR came from a woman in her 30s with acute COVID-19. CDR3 residues: CASSLGGLAAEGEQFF. The CDR3 bases are TGCGCCAGCAGCTTGGGGGGACTAGCGGCTGAGGGAGAGCAGTTCTTC.